This passage covers 19 T cell receptor beta chains from one sample sequenced in a study of control samples from healthy donors and cancer patients. Assay used: immunoSEQ multiplex PCR; TCRdb lists only in-frame clones, some missing. The sample lists some 200,000 clones, over 90% occurring once. Sequences were obtained from blood. All receptors derive from a man aged 45-65 years in good health.

The CDR3 DNA reads as TGTGCCAGCAGCTTATTTACGGGACAGGGCGCTGAAGCTTTCTTT. Translated, it gives CASSLFTGQGAEAFF. The chain combines TRBV7-6 with TRBJ1-1, with 9 bases matching TRBD1. J was trimmed by 6 bases and V by 2 bases; bases with no gene match: 7. Per germline, CDR1 SGHVS and CDR2 FNYEAQ. This CDR3 has 15 amino acids.

The rearrangement uses TRBV4-2 and TRBJ2-3; no definite D call. This CDR3 is 17 amino acids long. The germline V gene encodes CDR1 LGHNA and CDR2 YNFKEQ. Trimming removed 0 bases from V and 0 bases from J, with 13 bases in between. CDR3 in DNA: TGTGCCAGCAGCCAAGATAGGAACGGACCTAGCACAGATACGCAGTATTTT. This encodes CASSQDRNGPSTDTQYF.

CDR3: CASTEGGAGHTEAFF. As DNA, the CDR3 is TGCGCCAGCACCGAGGGGGGGGCTGGGCACACTGAAGCTTTCTTT. The V and J genes are TRBV4-1 and TRBJ1-1, with a tentative D call TRBD1 (6 bases). The CDR3 has 15 residues. The V end was cut by 7 bases, the J end by 3 bases, with 18 bases between. Germline V gene data show CDR1 as MGHRA and CDR2 as YSYEKL.

The chain employs TRBV5-1 and TRBJ2-1; 9 bases are a match to TRBD1. CDR3 length equals 16 residues. Trimming at V came to 4 bases and at J to 7 bases, leaving 12 bases not matched to a gene. The germline V gene encodes CDR1 SGHRS and CDR2 YFSETQ. CDR3 sequence reads: CASSVQIGTGLNEQFF. The CDR3 DNA is TGCGCCAGCAGCGTTCAAATCGGGACAGGGCTAAATGAGCAGTTCTTC.

This clone appeared a few times. The gene calls are TRBV6-5 and TRBJ2-3; D gene uncertain. CDR1 and CDR2 (germline): MNHEY, SVGAGI. V shed 7 bases and J shed 4 bases, with 12 bases lying between them. The CDR3 length is 13 residues. The CDR3 DNA is TGTGCCAGCACTTGGCAATCCCCAGATACGCAGTATTTT. It codes for CASTWQSPDTQYF.

The J gene is TRBJ1-5, the V gene TRBV6-2 or TRBV6-3; possibly TRBD1 for D (5 bases). V was pared by 2 bases and J by 0 bases, with 14 bases between. CDR1 and CDR2 from the germline V gene are MNHEY and SVGEGT. This CDR3 has 17 amino acids. CDR3 bases: TGTGCCAGCAGTTACGTCGCCGCCAGGGATAGCAATCAGCCCCAGCATTTT. Translation gives CASSYVAARDSNQPQHF.

The V gene is TRBV30, the J gene TRBJ1-1; D possibly corresponds to TRBD1 (5 bases). Deletions cut 2 bases from V and 5 bases from J, with 18 bases between. The CDR3 spans 15 residues. Per germline, CDR1 GTSNPN and CDR2 SVGIG (reference sequence). The CDR3 nucleotides are TGTGCCTGGAGTACAACCCAGGGCGCGGGGACTGAAGCTTTCTTT. Its translation: CAWSTTQGAGTEAFF.

V and J are TRBV2 and TRBJ1-4, with D perhaps TRBD1 (5 bases). The CDR3 sequence is 15 residues long. Germline V CDR1 and CDR2: SNHLY, FYNNEI. Trimming took 1 base from V and 3 from J, leaving 9 bases between them. DNA for the CDR3: TGTGCCAGCAGTGAAGTAGGGGCTCCTAATGAAAAACTGTTTTTT. Protein product: CASSEVGAPNEKLFF.

The chain couples TRBV18 to TRBJ1-3; D is uncertain. CDR1 KGHSH and CDR2 LQKENI come from the germline V gene. This CDR3 region has 14 residues. V lost 3 bases to trimming and J lost 0 bases, with 6 bases between them. The CDR3 loop reads CASSPADSGNTIYF. CDR3 bases: TGTGCCAGCTCACCCGCCGACTCTGGAAACACCATATATTTT.

The chain joins TRBV23-1 to TRBJ2-5, with D perhaps given as TRBD1 or TRBD2 (5 bases each). TRBV23-1 is an ORF, with its function uncertain. Trimming removed 1 base from V and 0 bases from J, with 18 bases in between. This CDR3 is 18 amino acids long. In DNA, the CDR3 is TGCGCCAGCAGTCAATTTTACGGGGCACAGACTAACCAAGAGACCCAGTACTTC. Translating gives CASSQFYGAQTNQETQYF.

The V gene is TRBV6-1, the J gene TRBJ1-5; D remains ambiguous. V was trimmed by 0 bases and J by 3 bases, leaving 6 bases between them. The CDR3 extends over 14 amino acids. Per germline, CDR1 MNHNS and CDR2 SASEGT. The CDR3 nucleotides are TGTGCCAGCAGTGAAGCGTCAGCCAATCAGCCCCAGCATTTT. Protein: CASSEASANQPQHF.

This clone was observed a few times. V usage is TRBV2 and J usage is TRBJ1-5; TRBD1 might be the D (5 bases). V shed 7 bases and J shed 1 base, with 17 bases lying between them. This CDR3 contains 16 residues. Germline CDR1 is SNHLY and CDR2 is FYNNEI. The CDR3 DNA sequence: TGTGCCAGCAACACGGACCGGACATTCAGCAATCAGCCCCAGCATTTT. This gives the protein CASNTDRTFSNQPQHF.

The J gene is TRBJ2-2, the V gene TRBV7-2, with 10 bases matching TRBD1. Germline trimming cut 5 bases from V and 0 bases from J; bases unmatched to any gene: 6. The germline V gene has CDR1 SGHTA and CDR2 FQGNSA. The length of the CDR3 is 17 residues. CDR3 in amino acids: CASSPTGQGANTGELFF. The CDR3, as DNA: TGTGCCAGCAGCCCAACTGGACAGGGGGCGAACACCGGGGAGCTGTTTTTT.

This sequence joins TRBV9 and TRBJ1-6; 9 bases line up with TRBD1. The J segment lost 6 bases and the V segment lost 0 bases, leaving 7 bases of the junction unmatched. Germline V lookup: CDR1 SGDLS, CDR2 YYNGEE. This CDR3 contains 17 residues. CDR3 residues: CASSVGDGDRVNSPLHF. The CDR3 coding sequence is TGTGCCAGCAGCGTAGGGGACGGGGACAGGGTTAATTCACCCCTCCACTTT.

The genes are TRBV5-6 and TRBJ1-6, with D hard to call. The CDR3 is made up of 15 amino acids. From germline, CDR1 is SGHDT and CDR2 YYEEEE. The V end was cut by 3 bases, the J end by 0 bases, with 7 bases between. CDR3 coding DNA: TGTGCCAGCAGCTACGGAAGCTCCTATAATTCACCCCTCCACTTT. It yields the protein CASSYGSSYNSPLHF.

V is TRBV11-3 and J is TRBJ2-7; D is undetermined. Per germline, CDR1 SGHNT and CDR2 YENEEA. The CDR3 is 11 residues long. With 4 bases removed from V and 5 bases from J, the gap between germline ends came to 6 bases. Here the CDR3 reads CASSSPHEQYF. The CDR3, as DNA: TGTGCCAGCAGCTCCCCCCACGAGCAGTACTTC. Filled out from reference TRBV11-3 and TRBJ2-7, the complete variable domain reads EAGVVQSPRYKIIEKKQPVAFWCNPISGHNTLYWYLQNLGQGPELLIRYENEEAVDDSQLPKDRFSAERLKGVDSTLKIQPAELGDSAVYLCASSSPHEQYFGPGTRLTVT.

The genes are TRBV4-2 and TRBJ1-1, with D possibly being TRBD1 (5 bases). The CDR3 has 14 amino acids. Trimming took off 4 bases at V and 4 bases at J, with 13 bases between the two ends. In germline, CDR1 is LGHNA, CDR2 YNFKEQ. The CDR3 coding sequence is TGTGCCAGCAGCCCAGACAGTGGGGGCACTGAAGCTTTCTTT. Protein: CASSPDSGGTEAFF.

The table lists this clone with a count of one. J is TRBJ1-3 and V is TRBV5-4; D call uncertain. The length of the CDR3 is 16 residues. Trimming removed 0 bases from V and 0 bases from J, with 10 bases in between. CDR1 SGHNT and CDR2 YYREEE come from the germline V gene (reference sequence). Written as DNA, the CDR3 is TGTGCCAGCAGCTTGGATTCCGCCATCTCTGGAAACACCATATATTTT. Translation gives CASSLDSAISGNTIYF.

The rearrangement joins TRBV27 to TRBJ2-3, with D unclear. CDR1 MNHEY and CDR2 SMNVEV come from the germline V gene (reference sequence). V shed 6 bases and J shed 0 bases, with 7 bases lying between them. The CDR3 covers 13 residues. This CDR3 reads CASRRPSTDTQYF. The CDR3 DNA sequence: TGTGCCAGCAGAAGACCTAGCACAGATACGCAGTATTTT.